Ten or more counts support the clone carrying this T cell receptor beta chain. Its cognate antigen is unknown. The source of the sample is a study of T cells after yellow fever vaccination. Template-switching 5'RACE yielded the TCR cDNA; a universal primer site and UMIs were added in the process. TCRdb processed the 5' RACE reads anew with MiXCR; each CDR3 protein has one entry. The sample carries fewer than 650,000 distinct CDR3 sequences, around a fifth recorded once. V lost 4 bases to trimming and J lost 3 bases, with 2 bases between them. The germline CDR1 and CDR2 sequences are SGHDT and YYEEEE. The CDR3 has 11 residues. Study findings and constraints: Subsequent booster samples again held most clones from primary vaccination (96% CD4, about 90% CD8). In FACS-sorted repertoires, abundant clonotypes from the bulk population could appear as contaminants.

Sequences were derived from PBMCs, sampled around 3 weeks after the first yellow fever vaccination. This TCR came from a man between 18 and 35 years old who received the YFV17D yellow fever vaccine. The genes are TRBV5-6 and TRBJ2-1; D is ambiguous. The CDR3 reads CASSHYNEQFF. DNA of the CDR3: TGTGCCAGCAGCCACTACAATGAGCAGTTCTTC.